This is a list of T cell receptor beta chains from one sample in a study of CD8+CD57+ T cells in acquired aplastic anemia. TCRdb called the reads again in MiXCR, with one record for every CDR3 protein. This sample yields 150,000 or so distinct CDR3 sequences, of which 55% to 75% are seen a single time; less than 55% belongs to the top ten. The sample comprised sorted CD4+, CD8+, or CD8+CD57+ T cells (not recorded which) from PBMCs. The receptor set was obtained from a human donor in good health. Each CDR3 is given with its conserved first and last residue. The order of the fields is CDR3 protein, CDR3 DNA, V gene, D gene, J gene, clone size. D genes are given only for firm matches. Not every row has a clone size; where given, it reads once, few, many or a size class.

CDR3: CASSFSGSPLHF; DNA: TGTGCCAGCAGCTTCTCAGGTTCACCCCTCCACTTT; V: TRBV7-8; D: NA; J: TRBJ1-6; size: NA
CDR3: CASSPTGEGSPLHF; DNA: TGTGCCAGTAGTCCGACAGGGGAAGGGTCACCCCTCCACTTT; V: TRBV19; D: TRBD1; J: TRBJ1-6; size: NA
CDR3: CAWSVVSGEQYF; DNA: TGTGCCTGGAGCGTTGTGAGTGGGGAGCAGTACTTC; V: TRBV30; D: NA; J: TRBJ2-7; size: many
CDR3: CASSAPITTGRGVHEQYF; DNA: TGTGCCAGTAGTGCCCCTATCACGACAGGGCGCGGGGTCCACGAGCAGTACTTC; V: TRBV19; D: NA; J: TRBJ2-7; size: NA
CDR3: CSAQPGQGNQPQHF; DNA: TGCAGTGCTCAACCCGGACAGGGGAATCAGCCCCAGCATTTT; V: TRBV20-1; D: TRBD1; J: TRBJ1-5; size: few
CDR3: CATSADGFQETQYF; DNA: TGTGCCACCAGTGCGGACGGTTTCCAAGAGACCCAGTACTTC; V: TRBV24-1; D: NA; J: TRBJ2-5; size: many
CDR3: CASSSSRLSGGELFF; DNA: TGTGCCAGCAGCTCCTCCCGGCTTAGCGGCGGGGAGCTGTTTTTT; V: TRBV7-9; D: NA; J: TRBJ2-2; size: NA
CDR3: CASSPTGVNGYTF; DNA: TGTGCCAGCAGCCCAACAGGGGTAAATGGCTACACCTTC; V: TRBV7-9; D: TRBD1; J: TRBJ1-2; size: NA
CDR3: CSARELPSSEQYF; DNA: TGCAGTGCTAGAGAACTTCCTAGCAGCGAGCAGTACTTC; V: TRBV20-1; D: NA; J: TRBJ2-7; size: NA
CDR3: CASSQTTGGGGANVLTF; DNA: TGTGCCAGCAGCCAAACCACAGGGGGCGGGGGGGCCAACGTCCTGACTTTC; V: TRBV2; D: TRBD1; J: TRBJ2-6; size: NA
CDR3: CASSLSQANTDTQYF; DNA: TGTGCCAGCAGTTTGAGTCAGGCCAACACAGATACGCAGTATTTT; V: TRBV28; D: NA; J: TRBJ2-3; size: NA
CDR3: CATSRGPSRNSPLHF; DNA: TGTGCCACCAGCAGAGGGCCCTCACGGAATTCACCCCTCCACTTT; V: TRBV15; D: NA; J: TRBJ1-6; size: NA
CDR3: CACRDANSYEQYF; DNA: TGTGCCTGCCGGGACGCAAACTCCTACGAGCAGTACTTC; V: TRBV5-8; D: NA; J: TRBJ2-7; size: many
CDR3: CASSQGPTGQETQYF; DNA: TGTGCCAGCAGCCAAGGGCCGACGGGTCAAGAGACCCAGTACTTC; V: TRBV7-2; D: NA; J: TRBJ2-5; size: NA
CDR3: CAWRVAGNTEAFF; DNA: TGTGCCTGGAGGGTGGCAGGAAACACTGAAGCTTTCTTT; V: TRBV30; D: NA; J: TRBJ1-1; size: NA
CDR3: CAISVDSSEQYF; DNA: TGTGCCATCAGTGTGGACAGCAGCGAGCAGTACTTC; V: TRBV10-3; D: NA; J: TRBJ2-7; size: NA
CDR3: CVTSDRETGTRYGYTF; DNA: TGTGTCACCAGTGACCGGGAGACAGGGACCCGCTACGGCTACACCTTC; V: TRBV24-1; D: TRBD1; J: TRBJ1-2; size: NA
CDR3: CASAIGGREYQETQYF; DNA: TGTGCCAGCGCGATAGGCGGGAGAGAGTACCAAGAGACCCAGTACTTC; V: TRBV7-9; D: TRBD2; J: TRBJ2-5; size: many